This TCR beta chain was recovered during a study of human T cells and chemical hapten exposure. This clonotype was found a few times. Time point here: pre-sensitization, week 0. The treatment here: therapeutic diphenylcyclopropenone sensitization with weekly scalp DPC. The template was total RNA from unfractionated whole blood. V was trimmed by 1 base and J by 7 bases, leaving 10 bases between them. CDR3 length: 13 residues. The V gene's germline CDR1 is SGHAT and CDR2 FQDESV (reference sequence). MiXCR, applied by TCRdb to the RACE reads, yields one record per CDR3 protein. The table includes around 350,000 distinct CDR3 sequences, 5.5% detected once.

This TCR derives from a woman under 30 with alopecia areata. Some clones in this sample may be carry-over from other donors' samples. This material consisted of whole blood, taken in connection with sensitization to the hapten diphenylcyclopropenone (DPC). V usage is TRBV11-1 and J usage is TRBJ1-1; D gene ambiguous. For the CDR3, the DNA is TGTGCCAGCAGCTTAGATAAGGGCAGTGAAGCTTTCTTT. Encoded protein: CASSLDKGSEAFF. Full variable domain (remainder filled in from reference TRBV11-1 and TRBJ1-1): EAEVAQSPRYKITEKSQAVAFWCDPISGHATLYWYRQILGQGPELLVQFQDESVVDDSQLPKDRFSAERLKGVDSTLKIQPAELGDSAMYLCASSLDKGSEAFFGQGTRLTVV.